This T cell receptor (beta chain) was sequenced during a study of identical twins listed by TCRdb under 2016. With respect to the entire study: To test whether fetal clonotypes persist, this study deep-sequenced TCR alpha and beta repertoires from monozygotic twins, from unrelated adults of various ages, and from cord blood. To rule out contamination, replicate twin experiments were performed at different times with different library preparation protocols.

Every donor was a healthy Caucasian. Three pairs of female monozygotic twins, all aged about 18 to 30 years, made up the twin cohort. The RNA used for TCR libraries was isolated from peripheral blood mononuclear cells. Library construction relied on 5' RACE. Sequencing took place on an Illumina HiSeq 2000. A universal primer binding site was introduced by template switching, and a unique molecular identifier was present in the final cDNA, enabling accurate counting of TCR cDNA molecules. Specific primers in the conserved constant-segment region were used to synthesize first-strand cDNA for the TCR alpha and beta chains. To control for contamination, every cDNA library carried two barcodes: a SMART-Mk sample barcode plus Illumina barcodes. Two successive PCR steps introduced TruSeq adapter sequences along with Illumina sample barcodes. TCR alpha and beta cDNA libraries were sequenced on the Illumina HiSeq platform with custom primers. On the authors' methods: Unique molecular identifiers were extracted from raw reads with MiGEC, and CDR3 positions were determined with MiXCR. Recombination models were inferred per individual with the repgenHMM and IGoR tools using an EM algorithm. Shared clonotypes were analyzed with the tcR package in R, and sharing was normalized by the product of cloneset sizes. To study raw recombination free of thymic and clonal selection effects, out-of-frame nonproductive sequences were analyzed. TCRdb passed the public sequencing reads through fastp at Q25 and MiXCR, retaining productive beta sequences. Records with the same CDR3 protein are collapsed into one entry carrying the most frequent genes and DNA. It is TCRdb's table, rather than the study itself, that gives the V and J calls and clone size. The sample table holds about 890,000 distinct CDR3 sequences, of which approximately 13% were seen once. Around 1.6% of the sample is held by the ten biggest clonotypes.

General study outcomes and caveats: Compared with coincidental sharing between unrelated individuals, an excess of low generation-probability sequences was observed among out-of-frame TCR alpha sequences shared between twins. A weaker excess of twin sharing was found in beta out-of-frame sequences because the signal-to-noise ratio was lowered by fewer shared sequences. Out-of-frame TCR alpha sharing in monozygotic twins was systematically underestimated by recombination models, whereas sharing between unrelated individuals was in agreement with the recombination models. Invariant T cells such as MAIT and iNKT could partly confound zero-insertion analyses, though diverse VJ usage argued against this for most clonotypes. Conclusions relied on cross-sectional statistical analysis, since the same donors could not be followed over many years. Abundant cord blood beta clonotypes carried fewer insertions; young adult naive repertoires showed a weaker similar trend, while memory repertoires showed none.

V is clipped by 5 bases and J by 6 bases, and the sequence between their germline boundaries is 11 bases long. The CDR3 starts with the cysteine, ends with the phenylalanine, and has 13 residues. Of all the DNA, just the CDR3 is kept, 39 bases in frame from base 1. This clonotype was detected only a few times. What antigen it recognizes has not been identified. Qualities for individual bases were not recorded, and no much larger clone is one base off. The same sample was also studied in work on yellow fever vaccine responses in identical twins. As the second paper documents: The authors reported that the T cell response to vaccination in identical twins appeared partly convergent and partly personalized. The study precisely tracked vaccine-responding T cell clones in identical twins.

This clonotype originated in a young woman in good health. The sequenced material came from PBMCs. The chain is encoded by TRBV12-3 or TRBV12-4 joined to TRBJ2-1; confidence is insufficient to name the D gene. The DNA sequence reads TGTGCCAGCAGTGCCGCGCCCTTCAATGAGCAGTTCTTC. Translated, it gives CASSAAPFNEQFF.